The source of this TCR beta chain is a study of CD8 T cells in Susac syndrome (dated 2019 in TCRdb). Concerning the study at large: Whether CD8+ T cell activation and differentiation in Susac syndrome was antigen driven was tested using repertoire sequencing. Clonality of the CD8+ T cell repertoire was compared between over 10 healthy donors, about 14 Susac syndrome patients and around 16 multiple sclerosis patients. Overall study outcomes, separate from this receptor: The TCR sequencing and HLA analysis was acknowledged to have included a relatively small number of individuals.

Peripheral blood CD8+ and CD4+ T cells from healthy donors, Susac syndrome patients and multiple sclerosis patients were profiled using high-throughput TCR beta sequencing. The multiple sclerosis controls were treatment-naive patients who had stable or active relapsing-remitting disease and met the revised McDonald criteria. CD8+ TEMRA cells were enriched by FACS, while bulk CD8+ and CD4+ T cells were purified by magnetic negative isolation. Blood was collected in EDTA tubes and processed within 24 hours, with PBMCs isolated through density gradient centrifugation. PBMCs intended for TCR sequencing were frozen in liquid nitrogen and were later thawed in a 37 degrees C water bath. A purity of at least 90% was achieved for sorted or isolated CD4+, CD8+ and CD8+ TEMRA cells. RNA was extracted using the RNeasy kit, and about 0.5 to 1 ug of the RNA was reverse transcribed with random hexamers. The immunoSEQ multiplex PCR assay, which covers 54 Vbeta and 13 Jbeta segments, was used to amplify TCR beta CDR3 regions. To correct PCR amplification bias, a synthetic template baseline was used for both primer optimization and computational correction. On the authors' methods: Reads were assigned to V, D and J genes according to IMGT and analyzed in immunoSEQ Analyzer, with only productive sequences retained. Clonality was calculated as one minus the Shannon entropy normalized by log2 of the number of productive unique sequences. For each patient and control, public and private clones were evaluated within the 100 most prevalent clones. A clone was defined as Susac-specific if it was absent from the healthy and MS cohorts, from roughly 980 published viral clones and from other ImmuneACCESS disease sequences. The public reads were run again by TCRdb, first through fastp at Q25 and then through MiXCR, and only productive beta chains were kept. Rows are unified per CDR3 protein, each entry keeping the most common DNA and genes. The V and J calls, along with clone size, are taken from TCRdb and not from the paper's own processing. The sample table records about 150,000 distinct CDR3 sequences; about 95% of these occur just once. Around 0.15% of the sample goes to the ten largest clones.

The CDR3 sequence holds 14 residues, the cysteine and phenylalanine included. Only CDR3 DNA is held: 42 bases, read in frame from base 1. The germline V gene (reference sequence) sets CDR1 to SGHKS and CDR2 to YYEKEE. V has 4 bases trimmed and J has 8 bases trimmed; junction bases matching no gene number 9. A note on this clonotype: It has no known antigen specificity. Base qualities are not at hand, and no much larger clone is one base apart.

The TCR was taken from a human donor with multiple sclerosis. Sequenced sample: CD8+ T cells from PBMCs. The chain joins TRBV5-5 to TRBJ1-2, and 9 junction bases match TRBD1. The base sequence is TGTGCCAGCAGCCTTGGGACAGGGAGGATCGGCTACACCTTC. Translated, it gives CASSLGTGRIGYTF.